A single sample is the source of the 17 T cell receptor beta chains below, sequenced in a study of OX40 agonist ivuxolimab in advanced cancers. The method was immunoSEQ multiplex PCR; TCRdb's version includes in-frame clones alone and lacks a portion of them. This table holds some 41,000 clones, approximately 90% found once. The material sequenced was CD4+ or CD8+ T cells sorted from blood, taken in a trial of the OX40 agonist ivuxolimab. The receptor source for this set is an adult with an advanced solid tumor such as melanoma, head and neck, liver or kidney cancer.

The rearrangement joins TRBV5-5 to TRBJ2-3; D gene unclear. The CDR3 loop spans 14 amino acids. CDR1 is SGHKS, CDR2 YYEKEE, per germline (reference sequence). V shed 0 bases and J shed 6 bases, with 11 bases lying between them. In nucleotides, the CDR3 is TGTGCCAGCAGCTTGGTAGCTCCAGGTGATACGCAGTATTTT. Translation gives CASSLVAPGDTQYF.

The table lists this clone with a count of one. V and J are TRBV28 and TRBJ2-7, with a weak D call TRBD2 (6 bases). Between the trimmed V and J ends, which lost 3 bases and 4 bases, there was a span of 10 bases. The CDR3 is made up of 13 amino acids. Germline CDR1 MDHEN, CDR2 SYDVKM. DNA of the CDR3: TGTGCCAGCAGTTTTGGGGGGTTTTACGAGCAGTACTTC. Protein: CASSFGGFYEQYF.

The genes are TRBV4-1 and TRBJ1-5; D not certain. Germline CDR1 reads MGHRA; CDR2 reads YSYEKL. Deletions cut 7 bases from V and 1 base from J, with 20 bases between. This CDR3 spans 17 amino acids. The CDR3 sequence: CASTSSWGSSSNQPQHF. CDR3 nucleotide sequence: TGCGCCAGCACCTCAAGTTGGGGATCCTCCAGCAATCAGCCCCAGCATTTT.

This chain uses TRBV11-2 with TRBJ2-2; the match to TRBD2 covers 8 bases. The CDR3 covers 14 residues. The V and J ends lost 3 bases and 6 bases, in that order; junction bases with no gene match: 3. Germline assignment: CDR1 SGHAT and CDR2 FQNNGV. CDR3 in DNA: TGTGCCAGCAGCTTGCGGGGGGCCCCCGGGGAGCTGTTTTTT. Its protein is CASSLRGAPGELFF.

CDR3 DNA sequence: TGTGCCAGTAGTGGGGCCAAGCAGGGTTCCTACGAGCAGTACTTC. It is translated as CASSGAKQGSYEQYF. The chain has TRBV19 and TRBJ2-7; a weak D match, TRBD1 (5 bases). Germline values: CDR1 LNHDA, CDR2 SQIVND (reference sequence). The length of the CDR3 is 15 residues. Trimming cost V 5 bases and J 1 base, with 15 bases left between them.

This clone was seen only once. This chain links TRBV7-9 with TRBJ2-3; tentatively, D is TRBD1 (5 bases). V was cut by 5 bases and J by 0 bases, with 15 bases left in between. There are 16 residues in the CDR3. Per the germline V gene, CDR1 is SEHNR and CDR2 is FQNEAQ (reference sequence). CDR3 amino acids: CASSPVGQTSTDTQYF. DNA of the CDR3: TGTGCCAGCAGCCCCGTGGGGCAGACTAGCACAGATACGCAGTATTTT.

The CDR3 nucleotides are TGTGCCAGCAGCCCTCATGGGGGGACAAGCACAGATACGCAGTATTTT. This sequence encodes CASSPHGGTSTDTQYF. The chain links TRBV4-2 to TRBJ2-3; the D gene could be TRBD1 or TRBD2 (6 bases each). Germline assignment: CDR1 LGHNA and CDR2 YNFKEQ. The CDR3 runs 16 residues. V was cut by 4 bases and J by 0 bases, with 14 bases left in between.

This chain uses TRBV23-1 with TRBJ1-5; no reliable D call. TRBV23-1 is flagged as an ORF with uncertain function. With 8 bases removed from V and 4 bases from J, the gap between germline ends came to 6 bases. The CDR3 consists of 11 residues. The CDR3 nucleotides are TGCGCCAGCCGTAGGAATCAGCCCCAGCATTTT. Translation: CASRRNQPQHF.

The V call is TRBV7-9, the J call TRBJ2-1; D may be TRBD2 (5 bases). V was trimmed by 5 bases and J by 0 bases, leaving 11 bases between them. The length of the CDR3 is 15 residues. CDR1 and CDR2 (germline): SEHNR, FQNEAQ (reference sequence). This chain's CDR3 is CASSTSGSSYNEQFF. Here the CDR3 DNA reads TGTGCCAGCAGCACCAGCGGTAGCTCCTACAATGAGCAGTTCTTC.

V and J are TRBV13 and TRBJ2-2, with D unresolved. CDR1 is PRHDT and CDR2 is FYEKMQ in the germline V gene (reference sequence). This CDR3 region has 13 residues. The V end lost 0 bases, the J end lost 7 bases, and 6 bases lay between the germline ends. CDR3 sequence: CASSLGVGGELFF. CDR3 nucleotides: TGTGCCAGCAGCTTAGGAGTTGGCGGGGAGCTGTTTTTT.

This chain connects TRBV19 to TRBJ1-5; D gene uncertain. V shed 0 bases and J shed 4 bases, with 13 bases lying between them. This CDR3 contains 16 residues. Per the germline V gene, CDR1 is LNHDA and CDR2 is SQIVND (reference sequence). CDR3 coding DNA: TGTGCCAGTAGTATAGATTGGAACACGGTGAATCAGCCCCAGCATTTT. This translates into CASSIDWNTVNQPQHF.

The rearrangement uses TRBV7-9 and TRBJ2-1; D may be TRBD1 (6 bases). V gave up 1 base and J gave up 7 bases, with 17 bases separating them. The CDR3 spans 16 residues. CDR1 is SEHNR and CDR2 is FQNEAQ in the germline V gene (reference sequence). Here the CDR3 DNA reads TGTGCCAGCAGCTTAGTATGGCGCGGGCAGGGGAATGAGCAGTTCTTC. The encoded protein is CASSLVWRGQGNEQFF.

The rearrangement uses TRBV6-6 and TRBJ1-2; D not certain. Germline-derived CDR1 and CDR2 are MNHNY and SVGAGI (reference sequence). The CDR3 length is 11 residues. V was trimmed by 6 bases and J by 4 bases, leaving 6 bases between them. The CDR3: CASSFGYGYTF. The CDR3, as DNA: TGTGCCAGCAGCTTCGGCTATGGCTACACCTTC.

This chain uses TRBV13 with TRBJ1-3; D not certain. There are 13 residues in the CDR3. Germline V gene sequence: CDR1 PRHDT, CDR2 FYEKMQ (reference sequence). The V end was cut by 4 bases, the J end by 7 bases, with 11 bases between. The CDR3 protein is CASSSGVSNTIYF. For the CDR3, the DNA is TGTGCCAGCAGCTCCGGGGTCTCTAACACCATATATTTT.

The gene calls are TRBV29-1 and TRBJ2-2, with no clear D. V lost 6 bases and J 3 bases, leaving 11 bases between the germline ends. Looked up from germline, CDR1 is SQVTM and CDR2 is ANQGSEA. This CDR3 is built from 13 residues. DNA for the CDR3: TGCAGCGTCGCTGACACGTACACCGGGGAGCTGTTTTTT. Protein product: CSVADTYTGELFF.

This clone is medium-sized. The rearrangement links TRBV2 to TRBJ1-3, with D tentatively TRBD1 (5 bases). The CDR3 has 15 amino acids. Germline CDR1 reads SNHLY; CDR2 reads FYNNEI. The V gene lost 3 bases and the J gene lost 9 bases, with 18 bases spanning the gap. The CDR3 here is CASSDGAVSPGTIYF. As DNA, the CDR3 is TGTGCCAGCAGTGATGGGGCAGTCTCTCCGGGCACCATATATTTT.

The chain couples TRBV13 to TRBJ1-6; D not certain. The CDR3 contains 15 residues. The germline V gene has CDR1 PRHDT and CDR2 FYEKMQ (reference sequence). V lost 0 bases and J 6 bases, leaving 9 bases between the germline ends. This chain's CDR3 is CASSLGLSGNSPLHF. CDR3 DNA sequence: TGTGCCAGCAGCTTAGGCCTTTCGGGTAATTCACCCCTCCACTTT. Drawing the rest from reference TRBV13 and TRBJ1-6, the complete variable domain is AAGVIQSPRHLIKEKRETATLKCYPIPRHDTVYWYQQGPGQDPQFLISFYEKMQSDKGSIPDRFSAQQFSDYHSELNMSSLELGDSALYFCASSLGLSGNSPLHFGNGTRLTVT.